This T cell receptor beta chain derives from a study of blood T cell repertoires in COVID-19. As for the study in general: T cells, B-cell-depleted T cells, or PBMCs provided the cDNA or gDNA that served as material.

Authors' methods: Estimates of nucleated cell counts were drawn from the amplification of reference gene primers. Method: immunoSEQ multiplex PCR; TCRdb's copy keeps in-frame clones and lacks some. The V and J calls and the clone size are those of that table, but D and trimming were determined from the DNA. The sample has more than 120,000 clones, under 90% seen once. Trimming pared 3 bases from V and 5 bases from J, leaving 8 bases between. CDR1 is GTSNPN, CDR2 SVGIG, per germline (reference sequence). The CDR3 sequence is 11 residues long. The study drew participants aged about 18 to 89 years from 20 to 30 US areas.

This receptor was identified in a man aged 50-60 years in a cohort exposed to, infected with or recovered from COVID-19 (not recorded which). The chain has TRBV30 and TRBJ2-7; D gene ambiguous. Sequenced sample: PBMCs or T cells enriched from blood (not recorded which). The CDR3 DNA is TGTGCCTGGAGCCTACAGCACGAGCAGTACTTC. It encodes CAWSLQHEQYF.